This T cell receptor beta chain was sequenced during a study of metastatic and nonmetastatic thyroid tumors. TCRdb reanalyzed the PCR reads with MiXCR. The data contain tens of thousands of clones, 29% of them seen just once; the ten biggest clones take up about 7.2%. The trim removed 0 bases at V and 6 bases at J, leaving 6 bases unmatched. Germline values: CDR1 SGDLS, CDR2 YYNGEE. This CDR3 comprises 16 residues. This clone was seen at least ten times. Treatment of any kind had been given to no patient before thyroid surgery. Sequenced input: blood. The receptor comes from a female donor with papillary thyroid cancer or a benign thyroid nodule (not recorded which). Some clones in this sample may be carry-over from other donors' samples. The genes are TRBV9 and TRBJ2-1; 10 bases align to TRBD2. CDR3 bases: TGTGCCAGCAGCGTAGGTCCTAGCGGGAGAACCAATGAGCAGTTCTTC. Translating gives CASSVGPSGRTNEQFF.